This is a list of T cell receptor beta chains from one sample in a study of Graves' ophthalmopathy and Graves' hyperthyroidism. TCRdb re-analysed the multiplex PCR reads in MiXCR, keeping a single row per CDR3 protein. Altogether hundreds of thousands of distinct CDR3 sequences are present, about 44% being singletons, with the ten largest covering 35% to 55%. Sequences were obtained from peripheral blood. These receptors were obtained from an adult man with Graves' ophthalmopathy. CDR3s include the opening cysteine and the closing phenylalanine or tryptophan. The order of the fields is V gene, J gene, clone size, D gene, CDR3 DNA, CDR3 protein. The D gene is left open where the match is weak. Rows give clone size only sometimes, using once, few, many, or a class for an expanded clone.

V: TRBV2
J: TRBJ2-7
size: many
D: TRBD1
DNA: TGTGCCAGCGTCCGGGACAGGAGCTCCTACGAGCAGTACTTC
CDR3: CASVRDRSSYEQYF

V: TRBV2
J: TRBJ2-5
size: few
D: -
DNA: TGTGCCAGCAGAGGCAGGGGAAAAGAGACCCAGTACTTC
CDR3: CASRGRGKETQYF

V: TRBV7-9
J: TRBJ2-2
size: once
D: -
DNA: TGTGCCAGCAGCCGGACTCCACTTCCCGGGGAGCTGTTTTTT
CDR3: CASSRTPLPGELFF

V: TRBV20-1
J: TRBJ2-5
size: few
D: TRBD2
DNA: TGCAGTGCTAGAGGGGGACTAGCGCTCTACGAGACCCAGTACTTC
CDR3: CSARGGLALYETQYF

V: TRBV6-1
J: TRBJ1-5
size: -
D: -
DNA: TGTGCCAGCAGAGGACAGCATTCGCAGCCCCAGCATTTT
CDR3: CASRGQHSQPQHF

V: TRBV10-3
J: TRBJ2-7
size: few
D: TRBD1
DNA: TGTGCCAGCAAAGGACAGGGTCGCTACGAGCAGTACTTC
CDR3: CASKGQGRYEQYF

V: TRBV20-1
J: TRBJ2-2
size: -
D: -
DNA: TGCAGTGCTAGAGTTCAAGACGGGGGCACCGGGGAGCTGTTTTTT
CDR3: CSARVQDGGTGELFF

V: TRBV7-2
J: TRBJ1-1
size: few
D: -
DNA: TGTGCCAGCAGCTTAGGGGGTCTGGTCGCTGAAGCTTTCTTT
CDR3: CASSLGGLVAEAFF

V: TRBV19
J: TRBJ1-2
size: -
D: -
DNA: TGTGCCAGTAGTATATACGGACAGCGAAATAACTATGGCTACACCTTC
CDR3: CASSIYGQRNNYGYTF

V: TRBV15
J: TRBJ2-5
size: many
D: TRBD2
DNA: TGTGCCACCAGCTCTAGCGGGGGGCCCCAAGAGACCCAGTACTTC
CDR3: CATSSSGGPQETQYF

V: TRBV7-9
J: TRBJ1-1
size: -
D: TRBD1
DNA: TGTGCCAGCAGCTTGGTAGGGGGCCAGAACACTGAAGCTTTCTTT
CDR3: CASSLVGGQNTEAFF

V: TRBV29-1
J: TRBJ1-1
size: many
D: -
DNA: TGCAGCGTCCCGACACAAACGAACACTGAAGCCTTCTTT
CDR3: CSVPTQTNTEAFF

V: TRBV5-8
J: TRBJ2-7
size: many
D: -
DNA: TGTGCCAGCAGCCTGCGTAGGGGCGAGCAGTACTTC
CDR3: CASSLRRGEQYF

V: TRBV5-8
J: TRBJ1-2
size: many
D: -
DNA: TGTGCCAGCAGCTATAATACAGGGCGTGACTACACCTTC
CDR3: CASSYNTGRDYTF

V: TRBV20-1
J: TRBJ2-7
size: few
D: TRBD1
DNA: TGCAGTGCTCCCGCGACAGGGGGCTACGAGCAGTACTTC
CDR3: CSAPATGGYEQYF

V: TRBV20-1
J: TRBJ1-3
size: few
D: -
DNA: TGCAGTGCGGAAGACAGTAGCCTCTCTGGAAACACCATATATTTT
CDR3: CSAEDSSLSGNTIYF

V: TRBV7-9
J: TRBJ1-2
size: -
D: -
DNA: TGTGCCAGCAGCAAAGGGACGGACGCTAACTATGGCTACACCTTC
CDR3: CASSKGTDANYGYTF

V: TRBV19
J: TRBJ1-5
size: -
D: -
DNA: TGTGCCTGGAGCGCAGGGTTGCAGCCCCAGCATTTT
CDR3: CAWSAGLQPQHF

V: TRBV9
J: TRBJ1-1
size: -
D: -
DNA: TGTGCCAGCAGCGTAGACGAGACGGGAGACACTGAAGCTTTCTTT
CDR3: CASSVDETGDTEAFF

V: TRBV10-3
J: TRBJ1-5
size: -
D: TRBD1
DNA: TGTGCCACCCGGGACAGCAAAACGTATCAGCCCCAGCATTTT
CDR3: CATRDSKTYQPQHF

V: TRBV12-3/TRBV12-4
J: TRBJ1-4
size: few
D: -
DNA: TGTGCCAGCAGTGGAGCGGGGCTTGGAAATGAAAAACTGTTTTTT
CDR3: CASSGAGLGNEKLFF

V: TRBV19
J: TRBJ1-5
size: few
D: TRBD1
DNA: TGTGCCAGTAGACGGTTGGACAGGGAAGAGCCCCAGCATTTT
CDR3: CASRRLDREEPQHF

V: TRBV25-1
J: TRBJ2-2
size: -
D: TRBD2
DNA: TGTGCCAGCTCACCGTGGGGGCTAGCGGGAGTGAACACCGGGGAGCTGTTTTTT
CDR3: CASSPWGLAGVNTGELFF